What follows are 11 T cell receptor beta chains derived from one specimen sequenced in a study of control samples from healthy donors and cancer patients. Sequencing was performed with immunoSEQ multiplex PCR; in TCRdb, only in-frame clones are kept and a portion is missing. This table has 120,000 or so clones, around 87% appearing once. Sequencing was carried out using blood. The source of these receptors is a man aged 35 to 55 in good health.

V usage is TRBV11-3 and J usage is TRBJ2-2; D remains ambiguous. Trimming took off 1 base at V and 4 bases at J, with 4 bases between the two ends. From germline, CDR1 is SGHNT and CDR2 YENEEA. The CDR3 runs to 13 residues. CDR3 in amino acids: CASSLVFTGELFF. The CDR3 nucleotides are TGTGCCAGCAGCTTAGTTTTCACCGGGGAGCTGTTTTTT. The full variable domain, rest sourced from reference TRBV11-3 and TRBJ2-2, is EAGVVQSPRYKIIEKKQPVAFWCNPISGHNTLYWYLQNLGQGPELLIRYENEEAVDDSQLPKDRFSAERLKGVDSTLKIQPAELGDSAVYLCASSLVFTGELFFGEGSRLTVL.

This chain uses TRBV7-6 with TRBJ2-1; D is possibly TRBD1 (6 bases). V was pared by 4 bases and J by 6 bases, with 13 bases between. This CDR3 is 14 amino acids long. In germline, CDR1 is SGHVS, CDR2 FNYEAQ. As DNA, the CDR3 is TGTGCCAGCAGCTCCCGTGGGGGCCGCAATGAGCAGTTCTTC. Its translation: CASSSRGGRNEQFF.

This clone was counted once. The chain has TRBV4-3 and TRBJ1-4, with TRBD1 identical over 9 bases. Germline V CDR1 and CDR2: LGHNA, YSLEER. The CDR3 sequence is 14 residues long. V gave up 4 bases and J gave up 10 bases; unmatched junction bases: 7. CDR3 DNA sequence: TGCGCCAGCAGCCCAAGGACAGGGGAACGAAAACTGTTTTTT. Its translation is CASSPRTGERKLFF.

The rearrangement uses TRBV7-9 and TRBJ2-7; 7 bases agree with TRBD1. With V trimmed by 11 bases and J by 6 bases, 16 bases remained unmatched. CDR1 is SEHNR, CDR2 FQNEAQ, per germline (reference sequence). The CDR3 length is 14 residues. The CDR3 nucleotides read TGTGCCTCTCAATCGTTTTACAGGGGCCCCGAGCAGTACTTC. It translates to CASQSFYRGPEQYF. The full variable domain, in which reference TRBV7-9 and TRBJ2-7 provide the parts outside the CDR3, is DTGVSQNPRHKITKRGQNVTFRCDPISEHNRLYWYRQTLGQGPEFLTYFQNEAQLEKSRLLSDRFSAERPKGSFSTLEIQRTEQGDSAMYLCASQSFYRGPEQYFGPGTRLTVT.

This clone turned up a few times. The chain links TRBV10-2 to TRBJ1-1, with 8 bases matching TRBD1. The germline V gene encodes CDR1 WSHSY and CDR2 SAAADI. V was pared by 9 bases and J by 0 bases, with 12 bases of the junction left unmatched. The CDR3 spans 16 residues. The CDR3 DNA sequence: TGCGCCAGTAGTAGACAGGGGAACTTTATGAACACTGAAGCTTTCTTT. This sequence encodes CASSRQGNFMNTEAFF.

On this clone: At the DNA level, this CDR3 is encoded by other sequences in the same sample as well. The V call is TRBV5-1, the J call TRBJ2-7; 10 nucleotides agree with TRBD1. V trimming: 0 bases; J trimming: 3 bases; junction bases outside the gene matches: 0. Germline assignment: CDR1 SGHRS and CDR2 YFSETQ. The CDR3 is made up of 14 amino acids. CDR3 nucleotide sequence: TGCGCCAGCAGCTTGGGGACAGGGGGCTACGAGCAGTACTTC. Translated: CASSLGTGGYEQYF.

This clone was found once. This chain connects TRBV5-1 to TRBJ1-5, with D possibly being TRBD1 (6 bases). V was trimmed by 0 bases and J by 6 bases, leaving 13 bases between them. Germline V gene lookup returns CDR1 SGHRS and CDR2 YFSETQ. CDR3 length: 15 amino acids. CDR3 DNA sequence: TGCGCCAGCAGCTTGGAGGGGGGGCAGACTCAGCCCCAGCATTTT. Amino acid sequence: CASSLEGGQTQPQHF.

V is TRBV7-2 and J is TRBJ2-5; TRBD2 matches at 12 bases. Looked up from germline, CDR1 is SGHTA and CDR2 is FQGNSA. V was clipped by 2 bases and J by 5 bases; unmatched bases: 9. There are 17 residues in the CDR3. The CDR3 reads CASSLFSLAGGMETQYF. For the CDR3, the DNA is TGTGCCAGCAGCTTATTCTCACTAGCGGGGGGTATGGAGACCCAGTACTTC. Full variable domain (rest looked up from reference TRBV7-2 and TRBJ2-5): GAGVSQSPSNKVTEKGKDVELRCDPISGHTALYWYRQSLGQGLEFLIYFQGNSAPDKSGLPSDRFSAERTGGSVSTLTIQRTQQEDSAVYLCASSLFSLAGGMETQYFGPGTRLLVL.

There are a few counts of this clone. Here the CDR3 reads CATSRDTSAEAFF. In DNA, the CDR3 is TGTGCCACCAGCAGAGATACAAGCGCTGAAGCTTTCTTT. The chain recombines TRBV15 with TRBJ1-1; D unclear. With 0 bases removed from V and 6 bases from J, the gap between germline ends came to 8 bases. This CDR3 is 13 amino acids long. Germline CDR1 and CDR2: LNHNV and YYDKDF (reference sequence).

V and J are TRBV7-2 and TRBJ2-1, with D possibly TRBD2 on 5 matching bases. Germline V gives CDR1 SGHTA, CDR2 FQGNSA. The CDR3 loop spans 15 amino acids. V lost 2 bases and J 7 bases, leaving 15 bases between the germline ends. The CDR3 region has the DNA TGTGCCAGCAGCTTATCCGGGATTTTGACAAATGAGCAGTTCTTC. Translating it yields CASSLSGILTNEQFF.

The chain uses TRBV12-3 or TRBV12-4 and TRBJ2-7; a possible D gene is TRBD2 (6 bases). V was pared by 6 bases and J by 2 bases, with 11 bases between. The CDR3 is 13 residues long. The CDR3 region has the DNA TGTGCCAGCAGCAGACTAGGACCCTACGAGCAGTACTTC. Translation gives CASSRLGPYEQYF.